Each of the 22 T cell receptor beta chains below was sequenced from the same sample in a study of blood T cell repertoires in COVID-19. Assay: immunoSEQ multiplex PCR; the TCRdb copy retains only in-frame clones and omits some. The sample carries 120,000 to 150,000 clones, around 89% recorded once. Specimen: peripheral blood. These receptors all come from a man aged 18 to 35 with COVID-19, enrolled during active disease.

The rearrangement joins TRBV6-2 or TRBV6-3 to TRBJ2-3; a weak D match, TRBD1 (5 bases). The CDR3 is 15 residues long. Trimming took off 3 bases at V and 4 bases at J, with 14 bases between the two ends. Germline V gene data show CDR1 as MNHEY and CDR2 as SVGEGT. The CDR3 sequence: CASSYSRRAPDTQYF. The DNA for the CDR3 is TGTGCCAGCAGTTATTCCCGCAGGGCCCCAGATACGCAGTATTTT.

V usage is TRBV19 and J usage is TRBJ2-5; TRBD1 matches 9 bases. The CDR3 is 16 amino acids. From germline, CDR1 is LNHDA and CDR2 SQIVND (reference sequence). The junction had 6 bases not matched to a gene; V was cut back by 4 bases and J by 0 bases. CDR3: CASSTGQGPYQETQYF. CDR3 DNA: TGTGCCAGTAGTACGGGACAGGGCCCCTACCAAGAGACCCAGTACTTC. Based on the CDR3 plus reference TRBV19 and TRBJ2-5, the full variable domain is DGGITQSPKYLFRKEGQNVTLSCEQNLNHDAMYWYRQDPGQGLRLIYYSQIVNDFQKGDIAEGYSVSREKKESFPLTVTSAQKNPTAFYLCASSTGQGPYQETQYFGPGTRLLVL.

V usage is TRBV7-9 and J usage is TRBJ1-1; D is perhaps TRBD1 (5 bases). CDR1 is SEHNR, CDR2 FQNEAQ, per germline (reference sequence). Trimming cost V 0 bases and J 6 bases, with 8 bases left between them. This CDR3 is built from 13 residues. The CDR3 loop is CASSLAWGAEAFF. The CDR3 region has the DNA TGTGCCAGCAGCTTAGCCTGGGGGGCTGAAGCTTTCTTT.

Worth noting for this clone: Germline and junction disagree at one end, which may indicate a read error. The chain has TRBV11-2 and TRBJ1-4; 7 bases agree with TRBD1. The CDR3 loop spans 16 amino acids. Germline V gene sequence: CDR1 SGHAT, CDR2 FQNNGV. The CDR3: CASSPGWRGPLEKLLF. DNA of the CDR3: TGTGCCAGCAGCCCCGGTTGGAGGGGGCCTTTAGAAAAACTGCTTTTT.

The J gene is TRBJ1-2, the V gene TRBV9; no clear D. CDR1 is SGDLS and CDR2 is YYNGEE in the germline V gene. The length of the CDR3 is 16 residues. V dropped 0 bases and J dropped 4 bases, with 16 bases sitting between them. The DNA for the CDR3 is TGTGCCAGCAGCGTAGTAGGAGATAGTCTTCCCTATGGCTACACCTTC. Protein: CASSVVGDSLPYGYTF.

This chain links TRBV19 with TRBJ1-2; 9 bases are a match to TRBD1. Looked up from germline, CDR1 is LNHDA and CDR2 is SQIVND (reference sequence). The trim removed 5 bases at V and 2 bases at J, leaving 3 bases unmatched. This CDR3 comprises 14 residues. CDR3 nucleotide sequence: TGTGCCAGTAGTCCCGGGACAGGGAACTATGGCTACACCTTC. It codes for CASSPGTGNYGYTF. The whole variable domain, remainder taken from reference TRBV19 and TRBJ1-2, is DGGITQSPKYLFRKEGQNVTLSCEQNLNHDAMYWYRQDPGQGLRLIYYSQIVNDFQKGDIAEGYSVSREKKESFPLTVTSAQKNPTAFYLCASSPGTGNYGYTFGSGTRLTVV.

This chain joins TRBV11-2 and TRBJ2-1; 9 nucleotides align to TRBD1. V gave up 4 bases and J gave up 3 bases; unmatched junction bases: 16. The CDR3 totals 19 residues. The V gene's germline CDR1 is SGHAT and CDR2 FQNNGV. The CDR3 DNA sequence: TGTGCCAGCAGCTCCGAGACAGGGGGTGTAGTCTTAGGCTACAATGAGCAGTTCTTC. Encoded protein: CASSSETGGVVLGYNEQFF. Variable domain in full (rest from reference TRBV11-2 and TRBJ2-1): EAGVAQSPRYKIIEKRQSVAFWCNPISGHATLYWYQQILGQGPKLLIQFQNNGVVDDSQLPKDRFSAERLKGVDSTLKIQPAKLEDSAVYLCASSSETGGVVLGYNEQFFGPGTRLTVL.

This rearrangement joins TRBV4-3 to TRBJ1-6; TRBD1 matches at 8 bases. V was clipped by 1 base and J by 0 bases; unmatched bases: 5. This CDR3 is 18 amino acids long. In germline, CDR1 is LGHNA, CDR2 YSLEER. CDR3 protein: CASSQGGQASSYNSPLHF. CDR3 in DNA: TGCGCCAGCAGCCAAGGGGGACAGGCAAGCTCCTATAATTCACCCCTCCACTTT.

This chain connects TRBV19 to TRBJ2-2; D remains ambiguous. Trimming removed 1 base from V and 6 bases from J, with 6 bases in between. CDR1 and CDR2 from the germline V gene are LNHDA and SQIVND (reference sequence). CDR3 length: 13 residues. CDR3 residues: CASSIALAGELFF. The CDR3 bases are TGTGCCAGTAGTATAGCCCTAGCCGGGGAGCTGTTTTTT.

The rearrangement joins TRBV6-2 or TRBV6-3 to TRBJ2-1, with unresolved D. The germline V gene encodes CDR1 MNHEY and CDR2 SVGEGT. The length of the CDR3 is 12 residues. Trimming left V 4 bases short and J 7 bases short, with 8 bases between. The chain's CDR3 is CASSLTGNEQFF. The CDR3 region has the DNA TGTGCCAGCAGTTTGACCGGGAATGAGCAGTTCTTC.

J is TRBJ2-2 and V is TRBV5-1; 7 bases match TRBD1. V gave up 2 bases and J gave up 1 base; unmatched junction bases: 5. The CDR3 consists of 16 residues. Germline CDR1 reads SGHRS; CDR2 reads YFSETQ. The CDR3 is CASSLAGTVNTGELFF. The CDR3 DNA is TGCGCCAGCAGCTTAGCCGGGACAGTGAACACCGGGGAGCTGTTTTTT.

The CDR3 sequence is CASYDSGWTGFYEQYF. The CDR3 coding sequence is TGTGCCAGCTACGATTCCGGATGGACAGGCTTTTACGAGCAGTACTTC. J is TRBJ2-7 and V is TRBV7-8, with 7 bases aligning to TRBD1. Per germline, CDR1 SGHVS and CDR2 FQNEAQ. There are 16 residues in the CDR3. The V segment lost 8 bases and the J segment 4 bases; nucleotides outside the gene matches: 17.

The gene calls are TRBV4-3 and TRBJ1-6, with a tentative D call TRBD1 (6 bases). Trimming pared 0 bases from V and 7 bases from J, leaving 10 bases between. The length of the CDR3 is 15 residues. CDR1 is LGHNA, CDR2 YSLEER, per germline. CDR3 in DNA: TGCGCCAGCAGCCAAGACCCAGGGGTCAATTCACCCCTCCACTTT. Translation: CASSQDPGVNSPLHF.

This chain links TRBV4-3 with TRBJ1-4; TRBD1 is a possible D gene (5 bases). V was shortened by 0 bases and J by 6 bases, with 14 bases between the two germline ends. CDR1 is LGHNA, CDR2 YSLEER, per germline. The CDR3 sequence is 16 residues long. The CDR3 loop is CASSQDRFRVDEKLFF. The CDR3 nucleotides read TGCGCCAGCAGCCAAGATCGGTTCAGGGTCGATGAAAAACTGTTTTTT.

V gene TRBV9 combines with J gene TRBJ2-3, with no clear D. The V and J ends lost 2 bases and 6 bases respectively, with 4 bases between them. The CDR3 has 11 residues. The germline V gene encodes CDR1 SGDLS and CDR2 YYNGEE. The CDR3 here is CASSVADTQYF. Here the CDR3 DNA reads TGTGCCAGCAGCGTCGCGGATACGCAGTATTTT.

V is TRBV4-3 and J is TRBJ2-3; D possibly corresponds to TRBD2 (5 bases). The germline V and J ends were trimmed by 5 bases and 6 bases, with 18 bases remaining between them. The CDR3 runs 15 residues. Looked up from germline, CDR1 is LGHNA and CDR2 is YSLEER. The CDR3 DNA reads TGCGCCAGCAGCGACGGCTTAGGAGGAGCGGATACGCAGTATTTT. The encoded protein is CASSDGLGGADTQYF.

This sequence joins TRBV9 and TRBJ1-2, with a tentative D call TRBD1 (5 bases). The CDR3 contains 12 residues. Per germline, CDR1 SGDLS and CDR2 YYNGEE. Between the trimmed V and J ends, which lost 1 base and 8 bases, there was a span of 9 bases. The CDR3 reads CASSVRGDGYTF. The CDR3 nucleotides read TGTGCCAGCAGCGTACGGGGGGACGGCTACACCTTC.

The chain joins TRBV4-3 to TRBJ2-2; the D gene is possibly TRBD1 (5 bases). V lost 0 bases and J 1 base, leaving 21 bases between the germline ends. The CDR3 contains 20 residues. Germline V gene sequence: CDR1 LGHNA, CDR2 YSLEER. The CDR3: CASSQDPGTGPNLNTGELFF. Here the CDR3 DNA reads TGCGCCAGCAGCCAAGATCCAGGCACAGGCCCGAACCTGAACACCGGGGAGCTGTTTTTT.

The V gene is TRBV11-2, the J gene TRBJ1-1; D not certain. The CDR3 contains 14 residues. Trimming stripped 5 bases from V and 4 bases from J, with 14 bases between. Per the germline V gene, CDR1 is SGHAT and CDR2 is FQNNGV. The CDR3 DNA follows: TGTGCCAGCAGCCAAGGTACTATCGGCACTGAAGCTTTCTTT. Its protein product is CASSQGTIGTEAFF.

CDR3 in DNA: TGTGCCAGCAGCGTATATAGGGGGAACACCGGGGAGCTGTTTTTT. Translation gives CASSVYRGNTGELFF. This rearrangement joins TRBV9 to TRBJ2-2; TRBD1 might be the D (5 bases). The CDR3 runs 15 residues. CDR1 and CDR2 (germline): SGDLS, YYNGEE. The ends were cut back, 1 base at V and 1 base at J, with 8 bases in the middle.

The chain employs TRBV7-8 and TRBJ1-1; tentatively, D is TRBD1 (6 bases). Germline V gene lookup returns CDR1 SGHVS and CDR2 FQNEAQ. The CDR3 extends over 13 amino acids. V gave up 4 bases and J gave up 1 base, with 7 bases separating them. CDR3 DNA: TGTGCCAGCAGCTCGACAGGGAACACTGAAGCTTTCTTT. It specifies CASSSTGNTEAFF.

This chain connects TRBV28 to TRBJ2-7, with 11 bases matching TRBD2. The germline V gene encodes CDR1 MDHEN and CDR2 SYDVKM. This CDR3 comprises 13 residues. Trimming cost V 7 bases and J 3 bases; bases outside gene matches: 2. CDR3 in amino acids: CASTLAGGYEQYF. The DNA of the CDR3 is TGTGCCAGCACCCTAGCGGGAGGCTACGAGCAGTACTTC.